These T cell receptor beta chains were read from a single sample in a study of OX40 agonist ivuxolimab in advanced cancers. Produced via immunoSEQ multiplex PCR; TCRdb's table is partial and in-frame only. The table lists 75,000 to 100,000 clones, approximately 80% of them singletons. The sample was CD4+ or CD8+ T cells sorted from blood, taken in a trial of the OX40 agonist ivuxolimab. The receptors shown here come from an adult with an advanced solid tumor such as melanoma, head and neck, liver or kidney cancer. The CDR3 runs from the conserved cysteine through the conserved F or W. The order of the fields is clone size, V gene, J gene, D gene, CDR3 DNA, CDR3 protein. A D gene is named only where the DNA matches it firmly. For some rows the clone size is stated as once, few or many, or as a class when expanded; others skip it.

>-|TRBV5-6|TRBJ1-1|TRBD1
TGTGCCAGCAGCTCGGGACAGGGTAGAGTAAACACTGAAGCTTTCTTT
CASSSGQGRVNTEAFF
>-|TRBV7-2|TRBJ2-1|TRBD2
TGTGCCAGCAGACTAGCGGGAGGCCATGAGCAGTTCTTC
CASRLAGGHEQFF
>once|TRBV18|TRBJ1-4|-
TGTGCCAGCTCTACCGGGCAGGGTAAACTGTTTTTT
CASSTGQGKLFF
>-|TRBV11-3|TRBJ2-7|-
TGTGCCAGCAGGCGCGGGGCCTACGAGCAGTACTTC
CASRRGAYEQYF
>-|TRBV11-2|TRBJ2-7|-
TGTGCCAGCCGAGCTTGGGAGCTTAGCTCCTACGAGCAGTACTTC
CASRAWELSSYEQYF
>-|TRBV7-9|TRBJ1-6|-
TGTGCCAGCAGCTTAAGGGAGGGCCTCTATAATTCACCCCTCCACTTT
CASSLREGLYNSPLHF
>-|TRBV11-3|TRBJ2-1|TRBD2
TGTGCCAGCAGCTTAGCTCTAGCGGGAGGAGGGGACAATGAGCAGTTCTTC
CASSLALAGGGDNEQFF
>-|TRBV28|TRBJ1-2|-
TGTGCCAGCCGCCGGGACGCGTTGTCTGGCTACACCTTC
CASRRDALSGYTF
>-|TRBV15|TRBJ1-5|-
TGTGCCACCAGCCCCGGATCATTCAATCAGCCCCAGCATTTT
CATSPGSFNQPQHF
>-|TRBV27|TRBJ2-7|TRBD1
TGTGCCAGCAGTCGCACTAAGGGACAGGGAAACGAGCAGTACTTC
CASSRTKGQGNEQYF
>-|TRBV19|TRBJ2-7|TRBD1
TGTGCCAGTAACACTCCGGGACAGGAGCCATACGAGCAGTACTTC
CASNTPGQEPYEQYF
>-|TRBV4-1|TRBJ1-3|TRBD1
TGCGCCAGCCGCGGGACAGGGATAAACACCATATATTTT
CASRGTGINTIYF
>-|TRBV6-1|TRBJ1-2|TRBD1
TGTGCCAGCAGTGATAACGGGGACAGGTTCTATGGCTACACCTTC
CASSDNGDRFYGYTF
>-|TRBV4-3|TRBJ2-1|-
TGCGCCAGCAGCCAAGAAGGGTGGGAGGAGCAGTTCTTC
CASSQEGWEEQFF
>-|TRBV6-5|TRBJ1-1|-
TGTGCCAGCAGAGACAGGTTTAACACTGAAGCTTTCTTT
CASRDRFNTEAFF
>-|TRBV9|TRBJ1-2|-
TGTGCCAGCAGCCCCCCCCACAGGGATGGCTACACCTTC
CASSPPHRDGYTF
>-|TRBV27|TRBJ2-3|-
TGTGCCAGCAGGCTGGGGGGACTCGGTGCAGATACGCAGTATTTT
CASRLGGLGADTQYF
>-|TRBV20-1|TRBJ1-1|-
TGCAGTTTACAGGGACGGCCTGAAGCTTTCTTT
CSLQGRPEAFF
>-|TRBV29-1|TRBJ2-3|TRBD2
TGCAGCGCTGTAAGCGGGGGGAACACAGATACGCAGTATTTT
CSAVSGGNTDTQYF
>-|TRBV29-1|TRBJ2-2|-
TGCAGCGTTGAAGATAATAACACCGGGGAGCTGTTTTTT
CSVEDNNTGELFF
>-|TRBV9|TRBJ1-4|-
TGTGCCAGCAGCGTAGGAGGGAGTCCTAATGAAAAACTGTTTTTT
CASSVGGSPNEKLFF
>-|TRBV18|TRBJ2-2|-
-
CASFGPGQFIGELFF
>once|TRBV18|TRBJ2-2|TRBD2
TGTGCCAGCTCACCGGCGACTAGCGGAACGAACACCGGGGAGCTGTTTTTT
CASSPATSGTNTGELFF
>-|TRBV6-5|TRBJ2-7|-
TGTGCCAGCAGCGAAACAGGGCCCTACTACGAGCAGTACTTC
CASSETGPYYEQYF
>few|TRBV2|TRBJ2-7|TRBD1
TGTGCCAGTAAGTTGGACAGGTTGAGCTCCTACGAGCAGTACTTC
CASKLDRLSSYEQYF
>-|TRBV15|TRBJ2-1|TRBD2
TGTGCCACCAGCAGAGATAGGACTAGTGTCCATGAGCAGTTCTTC
CATSRDRTSVHEQFF
>-|TRBV11-2|TRBJ2-3|TRBD1
TGTGCCAGCAGCCCCCGGGGGGACGGGACAGGGTCAGCAGATACGCAGTATTTT
CASSPRGDGTGSADTQYF
>-|TRBV5-6|TRBJ2-3|-
TGTGCCAGCAGCCCTGCAGGGGAGCGGGGAGGCACAGATACGCAGTATTTT
CASSPAGERGGTDTQYF
>-|TRBV7-9|TRBJ1-5|-
TGTGCCAGCAGCCACGGGAGCAATCAGCCCCAGCATTTT
CASSHGSNQPQHF
>few|TRBV13|TRBJ1-1|TRBD1
TGTGCCAGCAGCCCCCGACAGGGACCCTCGGCTGAAGCTTTCTTT
CASSPRQGPSAEAFF
>-|TRBV7-3|TRBJ2-3|TRBD2
TGTGCCAGCAGCTTAAAAGCGTCTAGCGGGGGTCCCACAGATACGCAGTATTTT
CASSLKASSGGPTDTQYF
>-|TRBV7-2|TRBJ1-6|-
TGTGCCAGCAGCTTCGGCAGGGGACAAGGCGCCTATAATTCACCCCTCCACTTT
CASSFGRGQGAYNSPLHF
>-|TRBV9|TRBJ2-3|TRBD2
TGTGCCAGCAGCGTAGGGCTAGCGGGCTTCACAGATACGCAGTATTTT
CASSVGLAGFTDTQYF
>-|TRBV19|TRBJ2-5|TRBD1
TGTGCCAGTAGTGACAGGGGTCGAAGGGAGACCCAGTACTTC
CASSDRGRRETQYF
>-|TRBV4-3|TRBJ2-1|-
TGCGCCAGCAGCCAAGATTTCCTAGCCTATTACAATGAGCAGTTCTTC
CASSQDFLAYYNEQFF
>-|TRBV14|TRBJ1-2|TRBD1
TGTGCCAGCAGCGAACAGGGGGACTATGGCTACACCTTC
CASSEQGDYGYTF
>-|TRBV19|TRBJ2-7|-
TGTGCCAGTAGTATATACAGGGACGACGAGCAGTACTTC
CASSIYRDDEQYF
>many|TRBV6-4|TRBJ1-6|-
TGTGCCAGCAGTGACAGCCCTGTAGGGTCACCCCTCCACTTT
CASSDSPVGSPLHF
>-|TRBV10-3|TRBJ1-1|-
TGTGCCATCAGAGGACTGAACACTGAAGCTTTCTTT
CAIRGLNTEAFF
>once|TRBV7-2|TRBJ1-5|-
TGTGCCAGCAGCTTTAGACCCCGAGGTCAGCCCCAGCATTTT
CASSFRPRGQPQHF
>-|TRBV9|TRBJ1-4|-
TGTGCCAGCAGCGTAGTATCCCCTGGACAGACCGAACCTTTT
CASSVVSPGQTEPF
>-|TRBV5-1|TRBJ2-2|-
TGCGCCAGCAGCCTGCCAGGGACCGGGGACACCGGGGAGCTGTTTTTT
CASSLPGTGDTGELFF
>-|TRBV7-9|TRBJ2-2|-
TGTGCCAGCAGCTTAGGTTATGACGCCGGGGAGCTGTTTTTT
CASSLGYDAGELFF
>-|TRBV6-1|TRBJ1-5|-
TGTGCCAGCAGTGAAAGCAATCAGCCCCAGCATTTT
CASSESNQPQHF
>-|TRBV6-5|TRBJ1-3|-
TGTGCCAGCAGTCCCCCGGGGGGCGCCGGAAACACCATATATTTT
CASSPPGGAGNTIYF